What follows describes a single T cell receptor (beta chain). This specimen comes from a study of blood T cell repertoires in COVID-19. Study in general: Collection of acute and convalescent COVID-19 samples took place in the United States, Italy and Spain. PBMCs, B-cell-depleted T cells, or T cells were the source of the cDNA or gDNA that made up the material.

The CDR3 has 15 residues. V lost 4 bases and J 0 bases, leaving 10 bases between the germline ends. The germline V gene has CDR1 SGHTA and CDR2 FQGTGA. Original methodology: By means of reference gene primer amplification, nucleated cell counts were estimated. Profiling relied on immunoSEQ multiplex PCR, and the TCRdb table lists in-frame clones only, not all of them. V and J calls and clone size follow that table, whereas D and trimming were derived from the DNA. The top ten clones hold around 15% of a sample with about 150,000 clones, roughly nine tenths of them seen once. The chain is built from TRBV7-3 and TRBJ2-1; no reliable D call. The sequenced material came from peripheral blood. This TCR was recovered from a woman in her thirties or forties with acute or convalescent COVID-19. The chain's CDR3 is CASSSQDSSYNEQFF. CDR3 coding DNA: TGTGCCAGCAGCTCACAAGATTCCTCCTACAATGAGCAGTTCTTC.